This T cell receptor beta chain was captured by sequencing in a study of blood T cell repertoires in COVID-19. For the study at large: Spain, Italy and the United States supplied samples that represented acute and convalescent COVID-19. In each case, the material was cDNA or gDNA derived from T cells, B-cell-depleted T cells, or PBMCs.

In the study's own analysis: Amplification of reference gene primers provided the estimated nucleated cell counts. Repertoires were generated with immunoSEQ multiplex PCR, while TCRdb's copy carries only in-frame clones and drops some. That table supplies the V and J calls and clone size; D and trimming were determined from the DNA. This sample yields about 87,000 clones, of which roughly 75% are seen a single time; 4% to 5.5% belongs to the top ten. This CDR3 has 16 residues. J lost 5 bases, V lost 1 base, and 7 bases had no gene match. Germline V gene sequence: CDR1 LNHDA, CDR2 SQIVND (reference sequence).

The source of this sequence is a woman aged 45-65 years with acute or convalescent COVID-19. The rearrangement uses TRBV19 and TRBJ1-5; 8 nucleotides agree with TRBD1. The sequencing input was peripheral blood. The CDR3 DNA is TGTGCCAGTAGTATAGTAACAGGGGGTTACCATCAGCCCCAGCATTTT. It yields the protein CASSIVTGGYHQPQHF.